The clone carrying this T cell receptor beta chain has just a few counts. The target antigen is unknown. PCR amplification relied on 60 Vbeta primers (plus 13 Jbeta primers). Only in-frame clones appear in the TCRdb table, and some are missing; sequencing was by immunoSEQ multiplex PCR. The sample lists 100,000 to 150,000 clones, 17% occurring once. Germline CDR1 and CDR2: MGHDK and SYGVNS. Between the trimmed V and J ends, which lost 3 bases and 10 bases, there was a span of 10 bases. The CDR3 runs 13 residues. The data originate from a study of cytomegalovirus exposure and HLA in healthy donors. General study points: For most TCR beta V segments, an earlier analysis put the productive rate at about 90% or about 30% of the time. V- and J-gene trimming of TCR beta was linked (in a later analysis) to a missense DCLRE1C variant. Indistinguishability led to the exclusion of some V segments, TRBV6-2 and TRBV6-3 included.

The TCR was taken from a female donor in good health and CMV-seropositive. The rearrangement joins TRBV25-1 to TRBJ1-6, with TRBD1 as a possible D gene (6 bases). The sample was PBMCs. CDR3 protein: CASSDRQDSPLHF. The CDR3 bases are TGTGCCAGCAGTGATAGACAGGACTCACCCCTCCACTTT.